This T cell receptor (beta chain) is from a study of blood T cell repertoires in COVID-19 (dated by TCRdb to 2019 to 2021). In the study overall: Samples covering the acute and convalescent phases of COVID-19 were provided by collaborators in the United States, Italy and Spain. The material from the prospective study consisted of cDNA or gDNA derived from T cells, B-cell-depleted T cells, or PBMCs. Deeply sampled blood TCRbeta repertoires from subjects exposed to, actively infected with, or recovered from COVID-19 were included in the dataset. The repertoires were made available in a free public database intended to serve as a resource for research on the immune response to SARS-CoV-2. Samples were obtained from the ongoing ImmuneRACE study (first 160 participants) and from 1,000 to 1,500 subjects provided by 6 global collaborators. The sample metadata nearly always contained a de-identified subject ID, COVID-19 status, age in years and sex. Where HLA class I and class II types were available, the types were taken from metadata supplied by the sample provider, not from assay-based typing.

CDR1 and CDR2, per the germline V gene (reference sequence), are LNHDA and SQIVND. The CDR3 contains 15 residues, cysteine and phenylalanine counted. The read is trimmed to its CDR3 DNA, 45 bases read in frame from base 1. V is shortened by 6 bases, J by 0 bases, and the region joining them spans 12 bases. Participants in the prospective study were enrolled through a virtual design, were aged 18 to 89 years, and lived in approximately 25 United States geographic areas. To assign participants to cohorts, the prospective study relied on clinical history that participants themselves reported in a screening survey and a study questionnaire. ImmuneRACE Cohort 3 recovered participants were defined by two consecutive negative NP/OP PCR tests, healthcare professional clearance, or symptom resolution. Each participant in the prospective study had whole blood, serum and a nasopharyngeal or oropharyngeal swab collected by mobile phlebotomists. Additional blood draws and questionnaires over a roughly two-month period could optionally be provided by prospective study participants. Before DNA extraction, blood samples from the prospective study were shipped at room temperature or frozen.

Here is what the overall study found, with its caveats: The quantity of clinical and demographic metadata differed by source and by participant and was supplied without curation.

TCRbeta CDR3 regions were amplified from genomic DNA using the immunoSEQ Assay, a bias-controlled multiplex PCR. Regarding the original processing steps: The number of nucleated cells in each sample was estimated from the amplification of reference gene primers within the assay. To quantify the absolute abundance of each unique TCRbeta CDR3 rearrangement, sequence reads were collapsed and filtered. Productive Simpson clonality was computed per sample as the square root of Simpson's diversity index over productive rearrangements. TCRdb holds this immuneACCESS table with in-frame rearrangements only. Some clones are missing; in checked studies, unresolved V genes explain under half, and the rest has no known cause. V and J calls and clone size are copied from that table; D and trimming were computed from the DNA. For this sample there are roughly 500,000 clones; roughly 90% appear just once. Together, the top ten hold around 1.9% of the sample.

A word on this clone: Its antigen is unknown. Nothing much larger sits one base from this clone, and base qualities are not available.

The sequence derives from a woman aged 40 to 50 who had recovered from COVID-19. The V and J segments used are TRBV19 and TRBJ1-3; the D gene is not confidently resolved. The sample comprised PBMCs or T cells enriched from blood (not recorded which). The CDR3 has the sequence CASRTGGSSGNTIYF. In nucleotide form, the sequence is TGTGCCAGTAGAACGGGCGGGAGCTCTGGAAACACCATATATTTT.